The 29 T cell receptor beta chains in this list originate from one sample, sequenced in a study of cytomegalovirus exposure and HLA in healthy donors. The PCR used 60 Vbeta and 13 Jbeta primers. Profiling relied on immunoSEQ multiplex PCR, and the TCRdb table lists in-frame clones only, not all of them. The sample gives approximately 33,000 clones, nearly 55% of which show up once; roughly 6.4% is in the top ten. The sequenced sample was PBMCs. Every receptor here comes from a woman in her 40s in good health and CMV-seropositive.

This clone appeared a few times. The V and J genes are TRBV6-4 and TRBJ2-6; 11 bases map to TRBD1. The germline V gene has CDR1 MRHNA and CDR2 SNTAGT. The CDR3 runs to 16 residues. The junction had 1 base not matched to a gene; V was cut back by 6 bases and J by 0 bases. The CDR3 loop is CASSGTGGSGANVLTF. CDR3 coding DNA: TGTGCCAGCAGCGGGACAGGGGGCTCTGGGGCCAACGTCCTGACTTTC.

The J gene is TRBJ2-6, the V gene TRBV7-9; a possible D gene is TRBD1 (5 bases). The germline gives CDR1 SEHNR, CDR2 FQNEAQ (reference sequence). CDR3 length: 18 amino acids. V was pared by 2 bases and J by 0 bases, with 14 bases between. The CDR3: CASSLKAGYSSGANVLTF. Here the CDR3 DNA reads TGTGCCAGCAGCTTAAAGGCAGGGTATAGCTCTGGGGCCAACGTCCTGACTTTC.

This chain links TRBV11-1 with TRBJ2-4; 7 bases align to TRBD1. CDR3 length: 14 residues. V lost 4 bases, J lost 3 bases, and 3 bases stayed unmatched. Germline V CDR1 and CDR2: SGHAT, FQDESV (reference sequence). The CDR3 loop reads CASSYRDSKNIQYF. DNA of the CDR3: TGTGCCAGCAGCTACCGGGACAGCAAAAACATTCAGTACTTC.

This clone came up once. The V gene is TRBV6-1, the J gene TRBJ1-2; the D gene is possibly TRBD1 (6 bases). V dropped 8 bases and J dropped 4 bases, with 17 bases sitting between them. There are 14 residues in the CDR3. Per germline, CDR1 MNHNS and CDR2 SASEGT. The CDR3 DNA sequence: TGTGCCAGCCAAAAAACAGGGAACCTCTATGGCTACACCTTC. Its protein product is CASQKTGNLYGYTF.

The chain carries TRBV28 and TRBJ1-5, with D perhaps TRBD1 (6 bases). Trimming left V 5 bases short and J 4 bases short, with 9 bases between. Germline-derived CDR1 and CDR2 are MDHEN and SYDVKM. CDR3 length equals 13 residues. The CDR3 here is CASSQGLNQPQHF. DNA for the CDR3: TGTGCCAGCAGTCAGGGGTTAAATCAGCCCCAGCATTTT.

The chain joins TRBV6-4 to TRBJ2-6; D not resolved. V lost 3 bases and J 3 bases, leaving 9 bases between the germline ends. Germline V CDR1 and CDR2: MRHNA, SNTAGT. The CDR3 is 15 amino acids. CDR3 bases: TGTGCCAGCAGTGAAGGTGCAGGTGGGGCCAACGTCCTGACTTTC. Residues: CASSEGAGGANVLTF.

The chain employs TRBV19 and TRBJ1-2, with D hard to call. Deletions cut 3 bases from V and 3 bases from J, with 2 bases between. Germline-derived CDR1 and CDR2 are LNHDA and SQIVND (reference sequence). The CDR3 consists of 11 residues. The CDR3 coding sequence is TGTGCCAGTAGTATCTACTATGGCTACACCTTC. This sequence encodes CASSIYYGYTF.

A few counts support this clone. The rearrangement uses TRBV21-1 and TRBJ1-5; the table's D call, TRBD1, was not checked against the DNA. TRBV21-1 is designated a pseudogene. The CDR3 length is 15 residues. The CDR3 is CASSPKCQANQPQHF. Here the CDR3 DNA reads TGTGCCAGCAGCCCCAAGTGCCAGGCCAATCAGCCCCAGCATTTT.

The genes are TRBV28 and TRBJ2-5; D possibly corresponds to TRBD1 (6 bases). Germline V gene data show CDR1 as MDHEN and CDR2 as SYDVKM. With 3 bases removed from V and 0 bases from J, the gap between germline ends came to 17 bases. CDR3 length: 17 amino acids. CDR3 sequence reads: CASSLLHWTEYQETQYF. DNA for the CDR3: TGTGCCAGCAGTTTGCTCCATTGGACAGAATACCAAGAGACCCAGTACTTC.

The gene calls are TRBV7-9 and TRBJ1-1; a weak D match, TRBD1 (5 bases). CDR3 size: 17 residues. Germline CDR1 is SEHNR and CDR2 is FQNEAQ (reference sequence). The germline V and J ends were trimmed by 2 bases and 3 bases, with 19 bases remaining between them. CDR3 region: CASSLPKAGQGYTEAFF. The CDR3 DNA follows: TGTGCCAGCAGCTTACCAAAAGCAGGCCAGGGCTACACTGAAGCTTTCTTT. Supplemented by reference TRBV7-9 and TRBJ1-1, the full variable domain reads DTGVSQNPRHKITKRGQNVTFRCDPISEHNRLYWYRQTLGQGPEFLTYFQNEAQLEKSRLLSDRFSAERPKGSFSTLEIQRTEQGDSAMYLCASSLPKAGQGYTEAFFGQGTRLTVV.

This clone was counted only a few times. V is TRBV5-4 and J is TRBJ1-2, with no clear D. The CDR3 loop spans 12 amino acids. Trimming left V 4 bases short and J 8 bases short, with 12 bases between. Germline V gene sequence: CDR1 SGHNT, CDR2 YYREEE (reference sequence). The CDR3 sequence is CASSLPREGYTF. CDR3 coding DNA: TGTGCCAGCAGCCTACCCCGGGAGGGCTACACCTTC.

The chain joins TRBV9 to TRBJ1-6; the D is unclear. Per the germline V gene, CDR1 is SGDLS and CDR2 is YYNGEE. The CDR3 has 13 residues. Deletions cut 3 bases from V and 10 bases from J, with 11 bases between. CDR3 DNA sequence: TGTGCCAGCAGCGAGGCCTTGGAGTCACCCCTCCACTTT. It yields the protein CASSEALESPLHF. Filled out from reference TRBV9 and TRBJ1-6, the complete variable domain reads DSGVTQTPKHLITATGQRVTLRCSPRSGDLSVYWYQQSLDQGLQFLIQYYNGEERAKGNILERFSAQQFPDLHSELNLSSLELGDSALYFCASSEALESPLHFGNGTRLTVT.

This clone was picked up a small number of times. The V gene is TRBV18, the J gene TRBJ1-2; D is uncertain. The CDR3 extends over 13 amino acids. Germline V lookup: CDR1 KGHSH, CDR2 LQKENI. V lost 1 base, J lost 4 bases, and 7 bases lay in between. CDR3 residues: CASSPRAGYGYTF. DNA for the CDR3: TGTGCCAGCTCACCACGGGCAGGCTATGGCTACACCTTC.

CDR3 in DNA: TGCGCCAGCAAACACACAGGGATTGGCCATAATTCACCCCTCCACTTT. Its translation: CASKHTGIGHNSPLHF. The genes are TRBV5-1 and TRBJ1-6, with a possible D match to TRBD1 (6 bases). The V gene lost 6 bases and the J gene lost 5 bases, with 18 bases spanning the gap. Per germline, CDR1 SGHRS and CDR2 YFSETQ. The CDR3 contains 16 residues. Full variable domain (outside the CDR3, taken from reference TRBV5-1 and TRBJ1-6): KAGVTQTPRYLIKTRGQQVTLSCSPISGHRSVSWYQQTPGQGLQFLFEYFSETQRNKGNFPGRFSGRQFSNSRSEMNVSTLELGDSALYLCASKHTGIGHNSPLHFGNGTRLTVT.

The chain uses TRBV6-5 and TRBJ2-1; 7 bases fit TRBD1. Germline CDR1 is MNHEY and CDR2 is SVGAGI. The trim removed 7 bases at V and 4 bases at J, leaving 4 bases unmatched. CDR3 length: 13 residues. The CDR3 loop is CASKATGYNEQFF. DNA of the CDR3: TGTGCCAGCAAGGCGACAGGGTACAATGAGCAGTTCTTC.

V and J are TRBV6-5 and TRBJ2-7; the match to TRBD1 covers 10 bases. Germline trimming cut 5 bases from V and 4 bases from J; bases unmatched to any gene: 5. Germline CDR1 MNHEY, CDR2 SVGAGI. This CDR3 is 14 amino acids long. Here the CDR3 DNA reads TGTGCCAGCAGTCAAGGGACAGGGGCATACGAGCAGTACTTC. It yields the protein CASSQGTGAYEQYF.

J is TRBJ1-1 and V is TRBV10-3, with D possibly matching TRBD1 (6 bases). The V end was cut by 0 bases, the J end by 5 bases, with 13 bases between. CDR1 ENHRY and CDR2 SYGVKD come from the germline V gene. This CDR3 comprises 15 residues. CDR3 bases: TGTGCCATCAGTGAGTCTACAGGGAAGGGGACTGAAGCTTTCTTT. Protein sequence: CAISESTGKGTEAFF.

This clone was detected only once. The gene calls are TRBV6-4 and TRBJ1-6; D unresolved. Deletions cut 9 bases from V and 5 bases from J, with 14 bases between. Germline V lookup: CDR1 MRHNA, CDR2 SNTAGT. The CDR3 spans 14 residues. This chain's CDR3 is CASSREIDNSPLHF. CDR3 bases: TGTGCCAGTTCCCGGGAAATCGATAATTCACCCCTCCACTTT.

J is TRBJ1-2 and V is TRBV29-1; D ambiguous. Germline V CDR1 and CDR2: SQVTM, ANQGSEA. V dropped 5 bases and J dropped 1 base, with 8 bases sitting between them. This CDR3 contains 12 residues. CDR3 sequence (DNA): TGCAGCGTTCCCACTTTTAACTATGGCTACACCTTC. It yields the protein CSVPTFNYGYTF.

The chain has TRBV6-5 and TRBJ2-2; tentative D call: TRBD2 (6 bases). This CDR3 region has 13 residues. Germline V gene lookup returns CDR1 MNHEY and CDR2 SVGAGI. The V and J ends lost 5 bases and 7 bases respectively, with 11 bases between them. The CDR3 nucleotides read TGTGCCAGCAGTCGACCGGGGGACGGGGAGCTGTTTTTT. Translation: CASSRPGDGELFF.

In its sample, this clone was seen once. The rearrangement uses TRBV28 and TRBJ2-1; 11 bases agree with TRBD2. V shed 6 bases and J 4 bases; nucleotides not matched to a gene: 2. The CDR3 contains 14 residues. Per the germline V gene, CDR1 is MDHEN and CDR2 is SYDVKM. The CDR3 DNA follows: TGTGCCAGCAGCGGGACTAGCGGTTACAATGAGCAGTTCTTC. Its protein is CASSGTSGYNEQFF.

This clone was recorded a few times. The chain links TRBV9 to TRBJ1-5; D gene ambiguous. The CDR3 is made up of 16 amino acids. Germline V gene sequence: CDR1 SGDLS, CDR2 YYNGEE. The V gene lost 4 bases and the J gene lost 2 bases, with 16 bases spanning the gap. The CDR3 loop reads CASSQRASEGNQPQHF. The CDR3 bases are TGTGCCAGCAGCCAGCGGGCCTCCGAGGGCAATCAGCCCCAGCATTTT.

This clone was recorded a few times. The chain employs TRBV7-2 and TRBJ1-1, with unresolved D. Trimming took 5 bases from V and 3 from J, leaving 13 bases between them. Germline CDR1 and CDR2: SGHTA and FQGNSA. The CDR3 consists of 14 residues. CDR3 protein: CASSQDRRDTEAFF. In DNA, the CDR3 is TGTGCCAGCAGCCAAGATAGGAGGGACACTGAAGCTTTCTTT. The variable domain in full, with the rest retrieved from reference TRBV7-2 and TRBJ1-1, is GAGVSQSPSNKVTEKGKDVELRCDPISGHTALYWYRQSLGQGLEFLIYFQGNSAPDKSGLPSDRFSAERTGGSVSTLTIQRTQQEDSAVYLCASSQDRRDTEAFFGQGTRLTVV.

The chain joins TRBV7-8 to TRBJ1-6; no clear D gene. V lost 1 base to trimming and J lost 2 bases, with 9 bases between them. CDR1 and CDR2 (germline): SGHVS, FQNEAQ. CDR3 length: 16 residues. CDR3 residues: CASSLGRFTYNSPLHF. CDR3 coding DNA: TGTGCCAGCAGCTTAGGCAGATTCACCTATAATTCACCCCTCCACTTT.

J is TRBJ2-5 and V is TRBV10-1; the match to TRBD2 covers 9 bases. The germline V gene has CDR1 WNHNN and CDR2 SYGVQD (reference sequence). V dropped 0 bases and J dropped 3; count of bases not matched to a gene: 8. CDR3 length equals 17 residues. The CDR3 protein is CASSESLAGTAEETQYF. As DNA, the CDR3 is TGCGCCAGCAGTGAGTCGCTAGCGGGGACAGCGGAAGAGACCCAGTACTTC.

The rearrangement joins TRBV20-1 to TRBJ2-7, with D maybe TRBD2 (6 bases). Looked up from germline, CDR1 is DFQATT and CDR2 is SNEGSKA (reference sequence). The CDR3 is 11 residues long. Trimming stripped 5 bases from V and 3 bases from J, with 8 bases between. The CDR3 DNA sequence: TGCAGTGCTCGGGGACTCTACGAGCAGTACTTC. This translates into CSARGLYEQYF.

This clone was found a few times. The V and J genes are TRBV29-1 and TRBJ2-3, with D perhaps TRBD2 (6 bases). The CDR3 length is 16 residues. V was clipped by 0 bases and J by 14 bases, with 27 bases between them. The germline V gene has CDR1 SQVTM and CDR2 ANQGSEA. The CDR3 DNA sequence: TGCAGCGTTGAAGATAGGGCTAGCGCATCGTCGGTAATTTGGTATTTT. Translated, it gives CSVEDRASASSVIWYF.

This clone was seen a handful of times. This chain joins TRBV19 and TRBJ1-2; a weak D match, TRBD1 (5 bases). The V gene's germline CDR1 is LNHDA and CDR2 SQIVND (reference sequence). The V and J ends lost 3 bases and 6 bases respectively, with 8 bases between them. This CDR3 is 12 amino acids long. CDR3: CASSIRGNGYTF. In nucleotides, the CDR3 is TGTGCCAGTAGTATTCGGGGGAATGGCTACACCTTC.

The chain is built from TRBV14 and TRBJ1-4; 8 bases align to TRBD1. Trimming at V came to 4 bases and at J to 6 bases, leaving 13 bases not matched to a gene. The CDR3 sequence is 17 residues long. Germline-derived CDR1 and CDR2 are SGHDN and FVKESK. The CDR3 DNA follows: TGTGCCAGCAGCCGACTTGGATCGGGACAGGTGGATGAAAAACTGTTTTTT. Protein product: CASSRLGSGQVDEKLFF. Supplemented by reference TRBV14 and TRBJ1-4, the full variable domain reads EAGVTQFPSHSVIEKGQTVTLRCDPISGHDNLYWYRRVMGKEIKFLLHFVKESKQDESGMPNNRFLAERTGGTYSTLKVQPAELEDSGVYFCASSRLGSGQVDEKLFFGSGTQLSVL.